The TCR beta chain under discussion was sequenced for a study of radiotherapy plus CTLA-4 blockade in lung cancer. On the study more broadly: Disease control was seen in 31% of patients, objective responses in 15% to 20%.

Study-wide results and caveats: The best prediction of response reportedly came from early blood T cell clone dynamics, with interferon-beta. Blood-borne expansion of tumor-derived TCR clones followed radiotherapy plus ipilimumab.

Looked up from germline, CDR1 is SGHRS and CDR2 is YFSETQ. CDR3 length equals 19 residues. J was trimmed by 0 bases and V by 4 bases; bases with no gene match: 9. Only in-frame clones appear in the TCRdb table, and some are missing; sequencing was by immunoSEQ multiplex PCR. The table shows roughly 130,000 clones, with over 80% occurring only once. Remarks on this clone: Its antigen is undetermined.

With ipilimumab providing CTLA-4 blockade, focal radiation was administered to patients who had chemo-refractory metastatic non-small-cell lung cancer. The input for sequencing was peripheral blood, taken from a patient treated with radiotherapy plus ipilimumab. The chain recombines TRBV5-1 with TRBJ2-1; TRBD2 aligns across 14 bases. This TCR came from a human donor with non-small cell lung cancer that progressed on radiotherapy plus ipilimumab. The CDR3 loop is CASSRRGLAGVSSYNEQFF. CDR3 coding DNA: TGCGCCAGCAGCCGCCGGGGACTAGCGGGAGTGAGCTCCTACAATGAGCAGTTCTTC.